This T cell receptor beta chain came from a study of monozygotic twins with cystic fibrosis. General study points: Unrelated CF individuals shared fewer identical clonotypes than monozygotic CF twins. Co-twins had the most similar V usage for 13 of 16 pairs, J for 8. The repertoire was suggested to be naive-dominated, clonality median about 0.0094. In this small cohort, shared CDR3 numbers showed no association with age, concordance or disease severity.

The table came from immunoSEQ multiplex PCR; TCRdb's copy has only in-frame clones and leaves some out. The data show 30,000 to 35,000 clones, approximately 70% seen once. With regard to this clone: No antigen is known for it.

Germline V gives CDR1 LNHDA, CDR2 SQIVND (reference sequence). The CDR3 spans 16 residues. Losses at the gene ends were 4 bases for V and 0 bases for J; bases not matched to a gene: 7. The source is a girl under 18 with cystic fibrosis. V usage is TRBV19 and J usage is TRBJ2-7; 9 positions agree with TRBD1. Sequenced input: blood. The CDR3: CASSTIPGQGSYEQYF. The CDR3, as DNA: TGTGCCAGTAGTACCATCCCGGGACAGGGCTCCTACGAGCAGTACTTC. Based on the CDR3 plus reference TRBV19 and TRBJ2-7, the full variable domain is DGGITQSPKYLFRKEGQNVTLSCEQNLNHDAMYWYRQDPGQGLRLIYYSQIVNDFQKGDIAEGYSVSREKKESFPLTVTSAQKNPTAFYLCASSTIPGQGSYEQYFGPGTRLTVT.